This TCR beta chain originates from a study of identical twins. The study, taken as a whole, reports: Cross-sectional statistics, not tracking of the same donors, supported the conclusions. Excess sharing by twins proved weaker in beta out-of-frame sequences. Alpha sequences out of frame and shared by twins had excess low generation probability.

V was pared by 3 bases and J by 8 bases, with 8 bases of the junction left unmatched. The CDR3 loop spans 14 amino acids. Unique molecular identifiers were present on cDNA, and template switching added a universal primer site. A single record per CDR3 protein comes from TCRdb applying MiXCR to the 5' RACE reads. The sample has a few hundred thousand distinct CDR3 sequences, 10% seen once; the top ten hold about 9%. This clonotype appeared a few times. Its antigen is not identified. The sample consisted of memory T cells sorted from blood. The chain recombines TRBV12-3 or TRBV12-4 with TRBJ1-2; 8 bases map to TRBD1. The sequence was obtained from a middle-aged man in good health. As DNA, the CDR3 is TGTGCCAGCAGTTTGGACAGGGCCACGAGCGGCTACACCTTC. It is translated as CASSLDRATSGYTF.